This entry concerns a single TCR beta chain. This sample is part of a study of blood T cell repertoires in COVID-19. The overall study: Sources were T cells, B-cell-depleted T cells, or PBMCs; the material itself was cDNA or gDNA.

Repertoires were generated with immunoSEQ multiplex PCR, while TCRdb's copy carries only in-frame clones and drops some. The repertoire includes some 61,000 clones, 80% to 90% of them detected once, and roughly 8% sits in the top ten. Germline V gene sequence: CDR1 SGHTA, CDR2 FQGNSA. CDR3 length equals 14 residues. With 4 bases removed from V and 13 bases from J, the gap between germline ends came to 20 bases. Sequencing was carried out using peripheral blood. This clonotype originated in a man aged 30-40 years with acute or convalescent COVID-19. The chain is built from TRBV7-2 and TRBJ2-4; TRBD2 is a possible D gene (7 bases). The CDR3 is CASSSPLGGPSQYF. The CDR3 DNA reads as TGTGCCAGCAGCTCCCCTCTCGGGGGGCCGTCGCAGTACTTC.